This TCR beta chain came from a study of beta chain features in type 1 diabetes. The isolated RNA, all of it, was reverse transcribed, so expressed TCRB transcripts were what got sequenced. TCRdb keeps only in-frame clones here, not all; method: immunoSEQ multiplex PCR. The sample has 200,000 to 250,000 clones; around 9.6% are singletons. The CDR3 contains 12 residues. With 2 bases removed from V and 3 bases from J, the gap between germline ends came to 5 bases. Germline V gene sequence: CDR1 SGHRS, CDR2 YFSETQ. Sample: naive CD4+ T cells from blood. The sequence was collected from a woman under 30 in good health. The chain carries TRBV5-1 and TRBJ2-5; D unclear. The CDR3 sequence is CASSFPEETQYF. DNA for the CDR3: TGCGCCAGCAGCTTTCCAGAAGAGACCCAGTACTTC.